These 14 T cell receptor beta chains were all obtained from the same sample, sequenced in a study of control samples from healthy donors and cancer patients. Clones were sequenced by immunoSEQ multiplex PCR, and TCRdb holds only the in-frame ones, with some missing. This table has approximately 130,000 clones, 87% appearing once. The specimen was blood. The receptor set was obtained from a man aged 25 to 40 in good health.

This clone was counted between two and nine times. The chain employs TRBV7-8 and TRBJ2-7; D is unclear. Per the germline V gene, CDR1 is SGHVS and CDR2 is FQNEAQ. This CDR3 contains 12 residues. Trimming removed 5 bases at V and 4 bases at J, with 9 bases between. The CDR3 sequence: CASSPLAYEQYF. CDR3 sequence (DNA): TGTGCCAGCAGCCCCCTTGCTTACGAGCAGTACTTC.

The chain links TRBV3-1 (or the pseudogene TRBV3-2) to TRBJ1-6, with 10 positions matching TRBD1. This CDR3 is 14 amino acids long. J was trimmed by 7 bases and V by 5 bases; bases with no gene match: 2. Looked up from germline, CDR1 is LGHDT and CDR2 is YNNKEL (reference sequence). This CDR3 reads CASSLGQGNSPLHF. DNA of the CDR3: TGTGCCAGCAGCTTGGGACAGGGGAATTCACCCCTCCACTTT.

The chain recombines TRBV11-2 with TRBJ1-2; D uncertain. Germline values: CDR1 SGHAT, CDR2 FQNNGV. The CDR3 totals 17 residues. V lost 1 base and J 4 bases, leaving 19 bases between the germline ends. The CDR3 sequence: CASSLGPGRAKGYGYTF. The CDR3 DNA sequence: TGTGCCAGCAGCTTAGGACCTGGGCGAGCGAAGGGCTATGGCTACACCTTC.

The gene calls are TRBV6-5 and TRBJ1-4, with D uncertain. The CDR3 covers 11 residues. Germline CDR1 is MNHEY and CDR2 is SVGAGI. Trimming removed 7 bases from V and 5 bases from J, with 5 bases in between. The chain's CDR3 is CASTPNEKLFF. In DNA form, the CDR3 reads TGTGCCAGCACCCCGAATGAAAAACTGTTTTTT.

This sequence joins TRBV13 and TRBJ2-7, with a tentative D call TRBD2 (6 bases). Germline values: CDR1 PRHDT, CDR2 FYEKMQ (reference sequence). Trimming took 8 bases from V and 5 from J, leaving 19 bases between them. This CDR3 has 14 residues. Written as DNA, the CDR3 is TGTGCCAGCCTGACCTCTCTCGGGGGTAACGAGCAGTACTTC. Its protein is CASLTSLGGNEQYF.

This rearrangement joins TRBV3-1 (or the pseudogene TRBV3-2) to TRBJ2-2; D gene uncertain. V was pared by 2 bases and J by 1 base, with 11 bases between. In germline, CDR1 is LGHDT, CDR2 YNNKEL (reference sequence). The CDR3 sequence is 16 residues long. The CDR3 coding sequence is TGTGCCAGCAGCCAAAACCCGACGGGGAACACCGGGGAGCTGTTTTTT. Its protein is CASSQNPTGNTGELFF.

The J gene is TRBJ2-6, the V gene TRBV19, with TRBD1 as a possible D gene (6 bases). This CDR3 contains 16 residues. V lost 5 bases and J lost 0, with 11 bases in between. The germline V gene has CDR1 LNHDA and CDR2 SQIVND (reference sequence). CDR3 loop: CASSSDRTSGANVLTF. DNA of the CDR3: TGTGCCAGTAGTTCCGACAGGACCTCTGGGGCCAACGTCCTGACTTTC. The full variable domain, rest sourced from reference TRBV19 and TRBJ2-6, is DGGITQSPKYLFRKEGQNVTLSCEQNLNHDAMYWYRQDPGQGLRLIYYSQIVNDFQKGDIAEGYSVSREKKESFPLTVTSAQKNPTAFYLCASSSDRTSGANVLTFGAGSRLTVL.

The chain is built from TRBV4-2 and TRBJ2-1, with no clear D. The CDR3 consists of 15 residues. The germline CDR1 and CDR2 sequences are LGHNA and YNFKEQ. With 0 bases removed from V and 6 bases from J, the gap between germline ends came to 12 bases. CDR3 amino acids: CASSQDQGTPNEQFF. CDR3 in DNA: TGTGCCAGCAGCCAAGATCAAGGCACCCCCAATGAGCAGTTCTTC.

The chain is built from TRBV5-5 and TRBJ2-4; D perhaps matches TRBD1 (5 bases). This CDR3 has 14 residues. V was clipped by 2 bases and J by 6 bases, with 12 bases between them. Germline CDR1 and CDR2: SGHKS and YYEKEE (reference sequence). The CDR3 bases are TGTGCCAGCAGCTTCGCAAGCCAGGGAAACATTCAGTACTTC. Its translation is CASSFASQGNIQYF. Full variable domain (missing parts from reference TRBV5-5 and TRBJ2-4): DAGVTQSPTHLIKTRGQQVTLRCSPISGHKSVSWYQQVLGQGPQFIFQYYEKEERGRGNFPDRFSARQFPNYSSELNVNALLLGDSALYLCASSFASQGNIQYFGAGTRLSVL.

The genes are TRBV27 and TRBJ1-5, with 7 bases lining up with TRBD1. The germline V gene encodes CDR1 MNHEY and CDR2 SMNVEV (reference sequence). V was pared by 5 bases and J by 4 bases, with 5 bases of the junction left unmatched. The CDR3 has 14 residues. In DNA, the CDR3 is TGTGCCAGCAGTCCCGACAGGGTTAATCAGCCCCAGCATTTT. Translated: CASSPDRVNQPQHF.

CDR3 DNA: TGTGCCAGCAGTAGATACACAGATACGCAGTATTTT. As protein: CASSRYTDTQYF. V and J are TRBV6-5 and TRBJ2-3; D ambiguous. This CDR3 region has 12 residues. Germline assignment: CDR1 MNHEY and CDR2 SVGAGI. The germline V and J ends were trimmed by 5 bases and 2 bases, with 5 bases remaining between them.

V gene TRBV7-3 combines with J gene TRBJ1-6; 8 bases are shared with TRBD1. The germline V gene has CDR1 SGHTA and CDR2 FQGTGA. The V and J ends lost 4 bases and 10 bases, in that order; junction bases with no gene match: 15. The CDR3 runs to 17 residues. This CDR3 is CASSYFSQQGGGSPLHF. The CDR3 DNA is TGTGCCAGCAGCTACTTTTCACAACAGGGGGGAGGGTCACCCCTCCACTTT. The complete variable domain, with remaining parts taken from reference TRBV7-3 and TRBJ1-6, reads GAGVSQTPSNKVTEKGKYVELRCDPISGHTALYWYRQSLGQGPEFLIYFQGTGAADDSGLPNDRFFAVRPEGSVSTLKIQRTERGDSAVYLCASSYFSQQGGGSPLHFGNGTRLTVT.

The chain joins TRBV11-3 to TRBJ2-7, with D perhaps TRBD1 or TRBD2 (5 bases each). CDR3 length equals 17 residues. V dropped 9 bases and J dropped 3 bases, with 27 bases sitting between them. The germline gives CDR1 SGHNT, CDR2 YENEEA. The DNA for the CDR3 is TGTGCCAGTACCACCTCGGTAGCCCTAGGGACCTACTACGAGCAGTACGTC. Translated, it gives CASTTSVALGTYYEQYV.

Written as DNA, the CDR3 is TGTGCCAGTAGTCCCCAACAGGGGGCGAACACTGAAGCTTTCTTT. This gives the protein CASSPQQGANTEAFF. J is TRBJ1-1 and V is TRBV19; TRBD1 matches 9 bases. The CDR3 totals 15 residues. The V gene end was trimmed by 5 bases and the J gene end by 1 base; junction bases not matched to a gene: 5. Per germline, CDR1 LNHDA and CDR2 SQIVND (reference sequence).